This TCR beta chain was identified during a study of T cells in Graves' hyperthyroidism and ophthalmopathy. It was RNA transcripts that yielded the amplified TCR beta CDR3 regions. Using the HTBI primer set, a first-round RT-PCR was run on the TCR CDR3. TCRdb itself ran the multiplex PCR reads through MiXCR, one entry per CDR3 protein. This table has approximately 370,000 distinct CDR3 sequences, roughly 15% appearing once. Note on this clonotype: Just one base apart from a much larger clone, this may be a read error.

Germline CDR1 SEHNR, CDR2 FQNEAQ (reference sequence). The CDR3 runs 12 residues. The chain employs TRBV7-9 and TRBJ2-5; D is undetermined. The specimen sequenced was blood. The sequence was collected from a young woman with Graves' hyperthyroidism that later progressed to Graves' ophthalmopathy. CDR3 protein: CAGSSTGETQYF. The CDR3 nucleotides read TGTGCCGGCAGCTCAACGGGAGAGACCCAGTACTTC.